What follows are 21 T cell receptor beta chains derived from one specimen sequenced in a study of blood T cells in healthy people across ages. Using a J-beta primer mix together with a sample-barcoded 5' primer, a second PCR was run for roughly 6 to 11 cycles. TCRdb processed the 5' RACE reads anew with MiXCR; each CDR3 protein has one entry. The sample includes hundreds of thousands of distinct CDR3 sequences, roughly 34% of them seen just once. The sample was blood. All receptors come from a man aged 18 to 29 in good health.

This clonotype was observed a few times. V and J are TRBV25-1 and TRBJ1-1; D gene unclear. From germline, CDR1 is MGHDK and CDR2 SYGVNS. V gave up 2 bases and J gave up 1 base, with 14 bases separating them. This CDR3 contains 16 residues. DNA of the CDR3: TGTGCCAGCAGTGAAATGGGTCTGGACCCGAACACTGAAGCTTTCTTT. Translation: CASSEMGLDPNTEAFF.

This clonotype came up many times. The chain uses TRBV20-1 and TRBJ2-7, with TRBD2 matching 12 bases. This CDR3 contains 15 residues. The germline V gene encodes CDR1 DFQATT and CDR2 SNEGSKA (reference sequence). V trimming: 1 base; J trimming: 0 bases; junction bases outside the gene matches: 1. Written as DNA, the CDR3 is TGCAGTGCTAGAGCACTAGCGGGGGGCTCCTACGAGCAGTACTTC. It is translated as CSARALAGGSYEQYF.

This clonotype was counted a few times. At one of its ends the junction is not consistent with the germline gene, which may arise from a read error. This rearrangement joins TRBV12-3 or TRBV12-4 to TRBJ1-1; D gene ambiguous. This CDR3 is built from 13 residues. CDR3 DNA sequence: TGTGCCGGCAGTCCCTGGAGGAACACTGAAGCTTTCTTT. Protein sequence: CAGSPWRNTEAFF.

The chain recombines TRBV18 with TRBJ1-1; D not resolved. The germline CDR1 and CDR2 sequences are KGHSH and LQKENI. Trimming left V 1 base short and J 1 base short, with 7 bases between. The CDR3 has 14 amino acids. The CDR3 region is CASSPQKTNTEAFF. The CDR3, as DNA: TGTGCCAGCTCACCACAGAAAACGAACACTGAAGCTTTCTTT. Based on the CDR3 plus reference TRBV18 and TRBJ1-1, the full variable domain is NAGVMQNPRHLVRRRGQEARLRCSPMKGHSHVYWYRQLPEEGLKFMVYLQKENIIDESGMPKERFSAEFPKEGPSILRIQQVVRGDSAAYFCASSPQKTNTEAFFGQGTRLTVV.

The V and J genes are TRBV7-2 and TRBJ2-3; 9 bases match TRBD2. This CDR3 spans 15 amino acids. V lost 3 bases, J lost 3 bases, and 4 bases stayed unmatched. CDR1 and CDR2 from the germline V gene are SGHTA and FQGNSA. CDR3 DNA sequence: TGTGCCAGCAGCTTCCGGCTAGCGGGGACAGATACGCAGTATTTT. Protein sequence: CASSFRLAGTDTQYF.

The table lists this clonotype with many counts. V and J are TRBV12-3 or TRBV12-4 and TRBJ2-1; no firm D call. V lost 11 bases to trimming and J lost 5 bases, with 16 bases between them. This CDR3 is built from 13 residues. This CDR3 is CASGRVRNNEQFF. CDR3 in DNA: TGTGCCTCGGGCAGAGTTCGTAACAATGAGCAGTTCTTC.

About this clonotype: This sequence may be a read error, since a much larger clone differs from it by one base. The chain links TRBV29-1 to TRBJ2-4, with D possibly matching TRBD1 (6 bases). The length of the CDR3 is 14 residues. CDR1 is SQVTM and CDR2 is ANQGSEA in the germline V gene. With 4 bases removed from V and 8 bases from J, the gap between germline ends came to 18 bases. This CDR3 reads CSVGTQGHLDIQYF. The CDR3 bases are TGCAGCGTTGGAACCCAGGGGCATTTGGACATTCAGTACTTC.

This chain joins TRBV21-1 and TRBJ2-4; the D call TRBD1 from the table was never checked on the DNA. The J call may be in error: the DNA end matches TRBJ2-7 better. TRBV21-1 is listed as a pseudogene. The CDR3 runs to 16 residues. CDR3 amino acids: CASSTSSGTGADEQYF. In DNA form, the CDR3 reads TGTGCCAGCAGCACCTCATCCGGGACAGGGGCCGACGAGCAGTACTTC.

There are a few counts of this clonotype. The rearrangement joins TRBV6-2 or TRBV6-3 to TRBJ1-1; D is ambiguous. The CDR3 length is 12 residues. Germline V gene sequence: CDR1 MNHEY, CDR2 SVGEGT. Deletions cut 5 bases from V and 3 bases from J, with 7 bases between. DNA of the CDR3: TGTGCCAGCAGTCCCCAGTACACTGAAGCTTTCTTT. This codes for CASSPQYTEAFF.

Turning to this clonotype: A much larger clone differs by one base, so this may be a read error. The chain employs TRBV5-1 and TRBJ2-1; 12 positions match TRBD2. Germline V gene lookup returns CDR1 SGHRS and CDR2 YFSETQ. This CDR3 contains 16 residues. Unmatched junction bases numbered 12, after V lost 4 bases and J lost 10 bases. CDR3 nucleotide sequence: TGCGCCAGCAGCGGAGGACTAGCGGGGCCATCCTACGAGCAGTTCTTC. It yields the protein CASSGGLAGPSYEQFF.

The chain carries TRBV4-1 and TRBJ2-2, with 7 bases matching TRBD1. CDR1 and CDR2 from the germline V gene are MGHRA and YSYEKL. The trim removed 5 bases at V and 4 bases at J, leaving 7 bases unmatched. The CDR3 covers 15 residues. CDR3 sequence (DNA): TGCGCCAGCAGCAAACGACAGGGAGTCACCGGGGAGCTGTTTTTT. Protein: CASSKRQGVTGELFF.

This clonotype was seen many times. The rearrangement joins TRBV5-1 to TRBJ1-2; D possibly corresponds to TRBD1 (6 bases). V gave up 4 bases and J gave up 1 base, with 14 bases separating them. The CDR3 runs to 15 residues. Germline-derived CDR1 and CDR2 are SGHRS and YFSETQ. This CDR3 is CASSGAGENNYGYTF. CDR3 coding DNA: TGCGCCAGCAGCGGGGCAGGGGAGAATAACTATGGCTACACCTTC.

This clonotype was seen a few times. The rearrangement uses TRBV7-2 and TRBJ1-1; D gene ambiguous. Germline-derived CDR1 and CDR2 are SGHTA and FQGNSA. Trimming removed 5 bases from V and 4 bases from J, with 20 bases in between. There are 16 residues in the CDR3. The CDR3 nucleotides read TGTGCCAGCAGCACCCTCAAGGCCTTAGGAGGCACTGAAGCTTTCTTT. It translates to CASSTLKALGGTEAFF.

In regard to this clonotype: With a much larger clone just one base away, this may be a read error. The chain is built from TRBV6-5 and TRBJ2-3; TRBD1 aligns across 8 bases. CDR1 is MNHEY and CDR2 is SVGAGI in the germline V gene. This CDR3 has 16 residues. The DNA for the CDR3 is TGTGCCAGCGGTTACACGCCGGGACAGGGCACAGATACGCAGTATTTT. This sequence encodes CASGYTPGQGTDTQYF.

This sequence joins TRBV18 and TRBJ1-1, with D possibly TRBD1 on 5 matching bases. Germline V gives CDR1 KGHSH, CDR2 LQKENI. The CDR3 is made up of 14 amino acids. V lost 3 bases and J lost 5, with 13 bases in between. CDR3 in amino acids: CASSPSFGGTEAFF. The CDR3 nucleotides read TGTGCCAGCTCACCCAGTTTTGGGGGGACTGAAGCTTTCTTT.

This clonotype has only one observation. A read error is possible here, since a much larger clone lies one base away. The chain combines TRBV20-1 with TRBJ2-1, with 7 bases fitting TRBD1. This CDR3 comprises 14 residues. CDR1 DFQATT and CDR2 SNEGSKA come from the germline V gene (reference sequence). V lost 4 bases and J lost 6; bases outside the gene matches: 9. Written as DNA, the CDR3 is TGCAGTGCTATCCGGGACAGACCCTCCAATGAGCAGTTCTTC. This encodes CSAIRDRPSNEQFF.

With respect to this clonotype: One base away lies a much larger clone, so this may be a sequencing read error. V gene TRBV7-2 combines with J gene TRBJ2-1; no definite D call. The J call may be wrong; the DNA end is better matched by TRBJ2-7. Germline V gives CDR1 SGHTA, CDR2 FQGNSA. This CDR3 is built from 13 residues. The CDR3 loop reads CASSNLIWDEQYF. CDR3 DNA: TGTGCCAGCAGCAACTTAATTTGGGATGAGCAGTACTTC.

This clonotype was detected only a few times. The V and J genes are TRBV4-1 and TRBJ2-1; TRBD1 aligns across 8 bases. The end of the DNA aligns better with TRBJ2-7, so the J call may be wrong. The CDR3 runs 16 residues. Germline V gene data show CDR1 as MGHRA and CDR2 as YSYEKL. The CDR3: CASSRPRGPRYNEQYF. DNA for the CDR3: TGCGCCAGCAGTCGACCCAGGGGGCCCAGGTACAATGAGCAGTACTTC.

The CDR3 loop reads CASSLDSGGVTDTQYF. The CDR3 DNA sequence: TGCGCCAGCAGCTTGGATAGCGGGGGGGTCACAGATACGCAGTATTTT. This chain uses TRBV5-1 with TRBJ2-3; 11 bases are shared with TRBD2. The germline CDR1 and CDR2 sequences are SGHRS and YFSETQ. The CDR3 runs 16 residues. J was trimmed by 2 bases and V by 0 bases; bases with no gene match: 2.

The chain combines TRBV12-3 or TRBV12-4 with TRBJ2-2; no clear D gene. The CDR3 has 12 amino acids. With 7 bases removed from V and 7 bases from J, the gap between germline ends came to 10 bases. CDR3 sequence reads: CASNTWGGELFF. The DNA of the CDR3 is TGTGCCAGCAATACATGGGGCGGGGAGCTGTTTTTT.

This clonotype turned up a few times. CDR3 protein: CSAVRPTYNEQFF. Written as DNA, the CDR3 is TGCAGTGCTGTCAGGCCGACATACAATGAGCAGTTCTTC. V usage is TRBV20-1 and J usage is TRBJ2-1; D call uncertain. CDR3 length: 13 amino acids. Germline CDR1 reads DFQATT; CDR2 reads SNEGSKA (reference sequence). V was cut by 5 bases and J by 4 bases, with 12 bases left in between.